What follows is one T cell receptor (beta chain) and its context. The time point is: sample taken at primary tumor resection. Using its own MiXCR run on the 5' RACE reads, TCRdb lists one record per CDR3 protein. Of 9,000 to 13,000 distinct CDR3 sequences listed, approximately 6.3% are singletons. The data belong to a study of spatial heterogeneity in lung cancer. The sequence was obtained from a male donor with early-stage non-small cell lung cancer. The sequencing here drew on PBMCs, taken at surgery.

As DNA, the CDR3 is TGTGCCAGCTCACCATCCGGATACTACGAGCAGTACTTC. This gives the protein CASSPSGYYEQYF. V and J are TRBV18 and TRBJ2-7; D remains ambiguous. Germline CDR1 is KGHSH and CDR2 is LQKENI. The CDR3 consists of 13 residues. V was pared by 2 bases and J by 3 bases, with 8 bases between.